This T cell receptor beta chain was observed in a study of radiation and T cells in renal cell carcinoma (TCRdb year 2020). A note on the overall study: In total, about 50 samples underwent TCR beta sequencing: some 25 tumors plus 27 peripheral blood samples. The final blood draw was performed at 4 weeks after radiation, at the same time as nephrectomy. A total of 4 million to 5 million unique CDR3 nucleotide sequences, encoding 2.5 million to 3 million unique CDR3 amino acid sequences, were found across all 50 or so samples. Findings and caveats that apply to the study as a whole: Because no pretreatment tumor biopsies were available, whether clonotypes were present in the tumor at baseline could not be determined. Changes in the blood repertoire were not tracked past 4 weeks after treatment. In blood, the top tumor clonotypes increased between baseline and 2 weeks post-radiation and then shrank by 4 weeks, which suggests that tumor-resident clones expanded only transiently. With a single-armed trial design, the study had no way to address how radiation dose or scheduling affects the TCR repertoire.

According to the study, the label for this sample's time point signals: blood 4 weeks post-SBRT, at nephrectomy. The treatment or condition label, read with the paper, signifies: 15 Gy SBRT to primary tumor, nephrectomy 4 weeks later. Samples came from a clinical trial, in which primary renal cell carcinomas received 15 Gy stereotactic body radiation therapy followed by nephrectomy 4 weeks later. To follow tumor-enriched clonotypes, serial peripheral blood was collected from radiation-treated patients at baseline and at 2 weeks and 4 weeks after SBRT. Every patient had renal cell carcinoma of clear cell pathology. The QIAamp DNA Blood Mini Kit (Qiagen) was used to prepare genomic DNA for TCR sequencing. Samples were included in the analyses only if all quality control checks were passed. Concerning this clone: Its antigen specificity is not known. There are no base qualities to consult, and no much larger clone falls within one base.

TCR beta libraries were generated from genomic DNA with the immunoSEQ kit, following the manufacturer's recommendations. Library preparation used a first multiplex PCR with proprietary primers, then a second PCR adding unique barcodes, with bead cleanups after each round. A kit-provided positive control reaction and a negative control reaction were included in every sample batch. The final libraries were assessed on an Agilent 4200 TapeStation D1000 ScreenTape, pooled by volume, and quantified by qPCR. Sequencing was performed on an Illumina NextSeq500 using a MidOutput 150-cycle cartridge, with 156 Read1 cycles, 15 Index1 cycles, and the kit custom primers. The pooled library was loaded at approximately 0.95 pM with around 20% PhiX control spiked in. The authors' pipeline ran thus. Vendor-processed data were analyzed in R, with a clonotype defined as all T cells sharing the same CDR3 nucleotide sequence. In the clone abundance analyses, frequencies were normalized to the 10,000 most abundant clones in each sample. Public T cell clones, averaging fewer than five per sample, were removed before analysis. Tumor-enriched clonotypes and baseline blood-enriched clonotypes were defined as those with an abundance difference of at least 32-fold between compartments. Clonotypes expanded or contracted between blood time points were identified with a beta-binomial differential abundance model. The Baroni-Urbani and Buser coefficient was used to measure tumor-blood repertoire similarity, and groups were compared with two-tailed Wilcoxon tests in R. TCRdb obtained this table from immuneACCESS and retained in-frame rearrangements with V and J assigned. These tables miss some clones; where compared with another copy, unresolved V genes account for less than half of the shortfall, and the remainder is unexplained. V and J calls and clone size are given by that table; D and trimming were obtained from the DNA. Recorded for this sample are some 30,000 clones; more than 65% of them occurred a single time. The ten biggest clones cover 30% to 35% of the sample.

Sequences SGHTA (CDR1) and FQGNSA (CDR2) are obtained from the germline V gene. The CDR3 goes from the cysteine to the phenylalanine over 13 residues. CDR3 DNA only is kept here, 39 bases in frame from base 1. The junction carries 9 bases between V and J, which are trimmed by 4 bases and 3 bases respectively. This sequence was found in a man aged 55-75 years with renal cell carcinoma. The sample in question was blood, obtained from a patient whose treatment included radiotherapy and nephrectomy. This chain is built from TRBV7-2 and TRBJ2-5; a tentative D call is TRBD1 (6 bases match). At the DNA level, the sequence is TGTGCCAGCAGCTACCAGGGGAAAGAGACCCAGTACTTC. It translates as CASSYQGKETQYF.